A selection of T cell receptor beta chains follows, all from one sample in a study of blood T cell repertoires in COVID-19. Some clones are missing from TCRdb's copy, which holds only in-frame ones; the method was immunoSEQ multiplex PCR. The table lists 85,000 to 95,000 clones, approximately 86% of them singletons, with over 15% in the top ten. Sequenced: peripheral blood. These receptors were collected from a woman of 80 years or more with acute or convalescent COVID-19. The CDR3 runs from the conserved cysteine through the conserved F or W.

CDR3aa: CAISPTGGRNEQFF
v_gene: TRBV10-3

CDR3aa: CASSLTSYGYTF
v_gene: TRBV12-3/TRBV12-4

CDR3aa: CASRLDQETQYF
v_gene: TRBV7-9

CDR3aa: CASRTAYSNQPQHF
v_gene: TRBV19

CDR3aa: CASSPDLRGNTIYF
v_gene: TRBV5-1

CDR3aa: CASSKVRQGAGETQYF
v_gene: TRBV21-1

CDR3aa: CASSPDGTRQSSGANVLTF
v_gene: TRBV7-3

CDR3aa: CASSWGQGVMNTEAFF
v_gene: TRBV5-6

CDR3aa: CSGPLGQNNEQFF
v_gene: TRBV29-1

CDR3aa: CASSAGGTEAFF
v_gene: TRBV9